This TCR beta chain was profiled in a study of CD8 T cells in Susac syndrome. As for the study in general: Sequenced Susac syndrome patients included over 5 with active disease and under ten who were in remission.

CDR3 length equals 15 residues. CDR1 is SQVTM, CDR2 ANQGSEA, per germline. The V and J ends lost 0 bases and 0 bases, in that order; junction bases with no gene match: 4. While CD8+ and CD4+ T cells were isolated negatively, TEMRA cells were enriched by FACS. Random hexamers were used to reverse transcribe an amount of roughly 0.5 to 1 ug RNA. TCRdb recomputed calls from the immunoSEQ multiplex PCR reads with MiXCR, one row per CDR3 protein. The sample gives 170,000 or so distinct CDR3 sequences, around 94% of which show up once; 0.099% is in the top ten. Findings and caveats of the study: Within Susac syndrome CD4+ T cell repertoires, clonal expansion was not evident.

As for this clonotype: Its target is not known.

Sequencing was performed on CD4+ T cells from PBMCs. This receptor was identified in a human donor with Susac syndrome. The rearrangement uses TRBV29-1 and TRBJ1-1; TRBD1 agrees at 7 bases. The CDR3 bases are TGCAGCGTTGAAGAACAGGGGATCATGAACACTGAAGCTTTCTTT. Translated, it gives CSVEEQGIMNTEAFF.